A selection of T cell receptor beta chains follows, all from one sample in a study of T cell responses to AZD1222 COVID-19 vaccine. The data were produced by immunoSEQ multiplex PCR, yet TCRdb's version contains in-frame clones alone and is incomplete. Altogether approximately 180,000 clones are present, 70% to 90% being singletons, with the ten largest covering around 8%. The sample consisted of peripheral blood, taken on day 0 of AZD1222 vaccination. These receptors were collected from an adult in good health. The CDR3 runs from the conserved cysteine through the conserved F or W. The order of the fields is CDR3 length, V gene, clone size, CDR3 protein. Clone sizes are given selectively: once, few, many, or a class where the clone is expanded.

len: 16
v_gene: TRBV4-2
abundance: NA
CDR3aa: CASSRGQGATNQPQHF

len: 12
v_gene: TRBV28
abundance: NA
CDR3aa: CASSSSAQPQHF

len: 14
v_gene: TRBV6-5
abundance: NA
CDR3aa: CASSPLAAGNEQYF

len: 19
v_gene: TRBV21-1
abundance: NA
CDR3aa: CASSKEWSTGVLAKNIQYF

len: 13
v_gene: TRBV5-1
abundance: NA
CDR3aa: CASRPSLNTEAFF

len: 14
v_gene: TRBV18
abundance: NA
CDR3aa: CASSPGFGVYGYTF

len: 15
v_gene: TRBV6-5
abundance: once
CDR3aa: CASSQGGQGNQPQHF

len: 12
v_gene: TRBV2
abundance: NA
CDR3aa: CASTQDTGKLFF

len: 19
v_gene: TRBV10-3
abundance: NA
CDR3aa: CAISESHHFSPGTAYEQYF

len: 16
v_gene: TRBV7-8
abundance: NA
CDR3aa: CASSLAAGTPKETQYF

len: 15
v_gene: TRBV7-3
abundance: NA
CDR3aa: CASSSTGLGNTEAFF

len: 15
v_gene: TRBV7-9
abundance: NA
CDR3aa: CASSKPQGGDTEAFF

len: 13
v_gene: TRBV30
abundance: NA
CDR3aa: CAWSGGTDQPQHF

len: 16
v_gene: TRBV7-9
abundance: NA
CDR3aa: CASSLFIGGQGHEQYF

len: 16
v_gene: TRBV3-1/TRBV3-2
abundance: NA
CDR3aa: CASNSEGPIGTDTQYF

len: 15
v_gene: TRBV6-5
abundance: NA
CDR3aa: CASSPGQGNNSPLHF

len: 16
v_gene: TRBV5-4
abundance: NA
CDR3aa: CASSWPGQGGQETQYF

len: 15
v_gene: TRBV6-5
abundance: NA
CDR3aa: CASKRGGSYNSPLHF

len: 11
v_gene: TRBV28
abundance: NA
CDR3aa: CASSLGSRAFF

len: 16
v_gene: TRBV5-1
abundance: NA
CDR3aa: CASSFNTPWADYGYTF